This passage covers 8 T cell receptor beta chains from one sample sequenced in a study of response to subunit inactivated influenza vaccine. Each CDR3 protein is one row after TCRdb ran MiXCR on the RT-PCR reads. This table holds some 180,000 distinct CDR3 sequences, around 8.8% found once. The sequencing used non-naive T cells sorted from PBMCs, collected on the day of vaccination. Receptors were obtained from a man in his forties or fifties who received an inactivated influenza vaccine.

This clonotype showed up just once. The genes are TRBV18 and TRBJ2-7; D perhaps matches TRBD1 (6 bases). The CDR3 runs 15 residues. V was pared by 1 base and J by 6 bases, with 16 bases between. The V gene's germline CDR1 is KGHSH and CDR2 LQKENI. The CDR3 DNA sequence: TGTGCCAGCTCACCACAGGGCAGGGTGGGGGCCGAGCAGTACTTC. Translating it yields CASSPQGRVGAEQYF.

This clonotype was seen repeatedly, ten times or more. The rearrangement links TRBV6-5 to TRBJ1-3, with D perhaps TRBD1 (6 bases). The CDR3 covers 17 residues. V shed 2 bases and J shed 0 bases, with 14 bases lying between them. The germline CDR1 and CDR2 sequences are MNHEY and SVGAGI. In DNA form, the CDR3 reads TGTGCCAGCAGTTACCAAGGGACATCAGTCTCTGGAAACACCATATATTTT. This codes for CASSYQGTSVSGNTIYF.

On this clonotype itself: Possible read error: a much larger clone is one base away. Here the CDR3 reads CPSSFGRAGTTQYF. The CDR3, as DNA: TGTCCCAGCAGCTTCGGGAGAGCGGGTACTACGCAGTATTTT. The chain couples TRBV7-2 to TRBJ2-3, with a possible D match to TRBD2 (6 bases). The CDR3 runs to 14 residues. Per the germline V gene, CDR1 is SGHTA and CDR2 is FQGNSA.

This clonotype occurred many times. The rearrangement links TRBV7-9 to TRBJ1-6, with a weak D call TRBD1 (5 bases). V lost 5 bases, J lost 10 bases, and 15 bases lay in between. Germline CDR1 SEHNR, CDR2 FQNEAQ (reference sequence). There are 14 residues in the CDR3. The CDR3 reads CASSGDSGQSPLHF. The CDR3 coding sequence is TGTGCCAGCAGCGGAGATTCAGGGCAGTCACCCCTCCACTTT.

This clonotype was seen at least ten times. The V gene is TRBV2, the J gene TRBJ1-2, with 7 bases that match TRBD1. V trimming: 4 bases; J trimming: 5 bases; junction bases outside the gene matches: 4. CDR3 length equals 13 residues. Germline V CDR1 and CDR2: SNHLY, FYNNEI. CDR3 DNA: TGTGCCAGCAGTGGCTTGACAGGGTATGGCTACACCTTC. Amino acids: CASSGLTGYGYTF. Complete variable domain (other parts from reference TRBV2 and TRBJ1-2): EPEVTQTPSHQVTQMGQEVILRCVPISNHLYFYWYRQILGQKVEFLVSFYNNEISEKSEIFDDQFSVERPDGSNFTLKIRSTKLEDSAMYFCASSGLTGYGYTFGSGTRLTVV.

This sequence joins TRBV19 and TRBJ1-2, with TRBD1 matching 10 bases. This CDR3 contains 14 residues. CDR1 LNHDA and CDR2 SQIVND come from the germline V gene (reference sequence). V lost 5 bases and J lost 2; bases outside the gene matches: 2. The CDR3: CASSPDRGNYGYTF. CDR3 sequence (DNA): TGTGCCAGTAGTCCGGACAGGGGGAACTATGGCTACACCTTC.

This sequence joins TRBV24-1 and TRBJ1-2, with 7 bases aligning to TRBD1. Looked up from germline, CDR1 is KGHDR and CDR2 is SFDVKD. V shed 3 bases, J shed 4 bases, and the junction held 7 bases outside the gene matches. The CDR3 spans 15 residues. The CDR3 sequence: CATSDPSGQIYGYTF. For the CDR3, the DNA is TGTGCCACCAGTGATCCCTCGGGACAGATCTATGGCTACACCTTC.

This clonotype occurred many times. V and J are TRBV28 and TRBJ2-5; 7 positions match TRBD1. The CDR3 is 14 amino acids. V was pared by 4 bases and J by 7 bases, with 9 bases of the junction left unmatched. Germline V gene data show CDR1 as MDHEN and CDR2 as SYDVKM. The CDR3 protein is CASSSGQDLRTQYF. CDR3 nucleotide sequence: TGTGCCAGCAGTTCCGGACAGGATCTCCGGACCCAGTACTTC.